What follows are 27 T cell receptor beta chains derived from one specimen sequenced in a study of a mutant IDH1 vaccine in newly diagnosed glioma. Assay used: immunoSEQ multiplex PCR; TCRdb lists only in-frame clones, some missing. The sample holds around 70,000 clones, around nine tenths seen once. Antigens for these TCRs are unknown. Time point: week 35, safety follow-up. Doses of 300 ug of mutant IDH1 20-mer peptide were given with topical imiquimod. Specimen: PBMCs, collected from a glioma patient whose treatment included an IDH1 peptide vaccine. Receptor source: a young man with glioma.

This chain connects TRBV5-1 to TRBJ2-1; 12 bases fit TRBD2. The CDR3 runs 17 residues. Germline CDR1 reads SGHRS; CDR2 reads YFSETQ. V shed 2 bases and J 2 bases; nucleotides not matched to a gene: 5. CDR3 region: CASSLRTSGTTYNEQFF. The CDR3 nucleotides are TGCGCCAGCAGCTTACGGACTAGCGGGACCACCTACAATGAGCAGTTCTTC.

The J gene is TRBJ1-5, the V gene TRBV4-1, with unresolved D. Trimming removed 0 bases from V and 4 bases from J, with 16 bases in between. The CDR3 totals 17 residues. CDR1 MGHRA and CDR2 YSYEKL come from the germline V gene. The CDR3 spells CASSQEAARLGNQPQHF. CDR3 DNA sequence: TGCGCCAGCAGCCAAGAAGCGGCGAGGCTTGGAAATCAGCCCCAGCATTTT.

The rearrangement joins TRBV7-9 to TRBJ2-1, with TRBD1 matching over 12 bases. The CDR3 spans 16 residues. J gave up 10 bases and V 10 bases, and 17 bases lay outside the gene matches. Germline CDR1 reads SEHNR; CDR2 reads FQNEAQ (reference sequence). The CDR3 is CATDPGQGALSREQFF. The DNA of the CDR3 is TGTGCCACCGACCCGGGACAGGGGGCTCTCTCCCGGGAGCAGTTCTTC.

This rearrangement joins TRBV10-3 to TRBJ1-2; 10 nucleotides match TRBD1. Germline CDR1 ENHRY, CDR2 SYGVKD. The CDR3 extends over 14 amino acids. The trim removed 6 bases at V and 2 bases at J, leaving 3 bases unmatched. The CDR3 protein is CAIRQTGGNYGYTF. CDR3 coding DNA: TGTGCCATCAGACAGACAGGGGGCAACTATGGCTACACCTTC.

This clone was detected only once. The rearrangement joins TRBV4-1 to TRBJ2-1, with D perhaps given as TRBD1 or TRBD2 (5 bases each). V was pared by 2 bases and J by 0 bases, with 8 bases between. From germline, CDR1 is MGHRA and CDR2 YSYEKL. The CDR3 sequence is 15 residues long. The CDR3: CASSQSGSSYNEQFF. The CDR3 bases are TGCGCCAGCAGCCAATCAGGGAGCTCCTACAATGAGCAGTTCTTC.

This clone occurred a few times. The chain has TRBV10-2 and TRBJ1-1; 8 bases fit TRBD1. V shed 6 bases, J shed 1 base, and the junction held 1 base outside the gene matches. The CDR3 runs to 13 residues. CDR1 and CDR2 from the germline V gene are WSHSY and SAAADI. The CDR3 sequence: CASRGQANTEAFF. As DNA, the CDR3 is TGCGCCAGCAGGGGACAGGCGAACACTGAAGCTTTCTTT.

This clone was counted a few times. The V and J genes are TRBV4-3 and TRBJ1-1; a possible D gene is TRBD1 (6 bases). CDR1 is LGHNA and CDR2 is YSLEER in the germline V gene. CDR3 size: 13 residues. Trimming left V 6 bases short and J 1 base short, with 9 bases between. The CDR3 nucleotides read TGCGCCAGCAGTACGGACAGGAACACTGAAGCTTTCTTT. Translation gives CASSTDRNTEAFF.

Concerning this clone: This same CDR3 is encoded by further DNA sequences in the sample. V and J are TRBV7-8 and TRBJ1-2, with D unresolved. This CDR3 has 13 amino acids. Trimming took 0 bases from V and 10 from J, leaving 12 bases between them. CDR1 is SGHVS and CDR2 is FQNEAQ in the germline V gene. Here the CDR3 reads CASSLASDGDYTF. In DNA, the CDR3 is TGTGCCAGCAGCTTAGCATCGGACGGGGACTACACCTTC.

The genes are TRBV28 and TRBJ1-6; D not certain. Looked up from germline, CDR1 is MDHEN and CDR2 is SYDVKM. The V gene lost 2 bases and the J gene lost 9 bases, with 11 bases spanning the gap. The CDR3 runs to 14 residues. CDR3: CASSLRGMGSPLHF. The CDR3 DNA sequence: TGTGCCAGCAGTTTACGAGGGATGGGTTCACCCCTCCACTTT.

The chain employs TRBV2 and TRBJ1-5; maybe TRBD1 (5 bases). There are 11 residues in the CDR3. Per the germline V gene, CDR1 is SNHLY and CDR2 is FYNNEI. Between the trimmed V and J ends, which lost 5 bases and 9 bases, there was a span of 8 bases. The CDR3, as DNA: TGTGCCAGCAGTTGGGGGGGGCCCCAGCATTTT. Amino acids: CASSWGGPQHF.

The chain couples TRBV7-9 to TRBJ2-5; D ambiguous. V lost 1 base, J lost 3 bases, and 12 bases lay in between. The CDR3 totals 15 residues. CDR1 SEHNR and CDR2 FQNEAQ come from the germline V gene (reference sequence). The CDR3 region is CASSLGRTLKETQYF. The CDR3 nucleotides are TGTGCCAGCAGCTTAGGGCGGACCCTGAAAGAGACCCAGTACTTC.

The chain recombines TRBV6-1 with TRBJ1-2; 10 positions agree with TRBD1. The germline V gene encodes CDR1 MNHNS and CDR2 SASEGT. This CDR3 contains 16 residues. The J segment lost 8 bases and the V segment lost 2 bases, leaving 11 bases of the junction unmatched. CDR3 in amino acids: CASSEHGTGVYEGYTF. CDR3 bases: TGTGCCAGCAGTGAACATGGGACAGGGGTGTATGAAGGCTACACCTTC.

V usage is TRBV18 and J usage is TRBJ1-1; TRBD1 is a possible D gene (5 bases). The CDR3 totals 15 residues. V was clipped by 2 bases and J by 1 base, with 11 bases between them. Germline V CDR1 and CDR2: KGHSH, LQKENI. The CDR3 loop reads CASSPSAGKNTEAFF. DNA of the CDR3: TGTGCCAGCTCACCATCGGCAGGGAAGAACACTGAAGCTTTCTTT.

The rearrangement uses TRBV5-1 and TRBJ2-3, with D hard to call. The CDR3 has 15 residues. From germline, CDR1 is SGHRS and CDR2 YFSETQ. V was cut by 5 bases and J by 2 bases, with 15 bases left in between. The CDR3 protein is CASRRTDFPTDTQYF. Here the CDR3 DNA reads TGCGCCAGCAGGCGGACGGATTTTCCCACAGATACGCAGTATTTT.

This clone was found once. The V gene is TRBV7-9, the J gene TRBJ1-4; a possible D gene is TRBD1 (5 bases). CDR1 SEHNR and CDR2 FQNEAQ come from the germline V gene (reference sequence). The CDR3 sequence is 16 residues long. The V end was cut by 1 base, the J end by 0 bases, with 9 bases between. The CDR3 protein is CASSLGTLATNEKLFF. CDR3 nucleotide sequence: TGTGCCAGCAGCTTAGGGACACTAGCAACTAATGAAAAACTGTTTTTT.

The chain is built from TRBV4-1 and TRBJ2-5; D not certain. Germline V gives CDR1 MGHRA, CDR2 YSYEKL. The CDR3 covers 15 residues. Trimming shortened V by 1 base and J by 4 bases, and 13 bases separated the two germline ends. The CDR3 sequence: CASSQVALPLETQYF. The CDR3 DNA reads TGCGCCAGCAGCCAAGTGGCCCTACCTTTAGAGACCCAGTACTTC.

The J gene is TRBJ2-7, the V gene TRBV7-2; D not resolved. The CDR3 consists of 14 residues. Germline V CDR1 and CDR2: SGHTA, FQGNSA. The ends were cut back, 2 bases at V and 1 base at J, with 9 bases in the middle. The CDR3 DNA is TGTGCCAGCAGCTTAATAACAGCATCCTACGAGCAGTACTTC. Its translation is CASSLITASYEQYF.

The chain carries TRBV7-3 and TRBJ1-1, with D maybe TRBD1 (5 bases). This CDR3 region has 15 residues. Germline CDR1 is SGHTA and CDR2 is FQGTGA. V lost 2 bases to trimming and J lost 1 base, with 11 bases between them. The CDR3 nucleotides are TGTGCCAGCAGCTTATCCCACAGGACGAACACTGAAGCTTTCTTT. Translated: CASSLSHRTNTEAFF.

This clone has more than one count but fewer than ten. The rearrangement links TRBV13 to TRBJ1-6; D possibly corresponds to TRBD1 (6 bases). Germline V gene sequence: CDR1 PRHDT, CDR2 FYEKMQ (reference sequence). Trimming took off 0 bases at V and 6 bases at J, with 9 bases between the two ends. This CDR3 region has 15 residues. CDR3 loop: CASSLGGRGNSPLHF. DNA of the CDR3: TGTGCCAGCAGCTTAGGGGGCAGGGGTAATTCACCCCTCCACTTT.

The gene calls are TRBV15 and TRBJ2-7, with 9 nucleotides matching TRBD1. CDR1 is LNHNV and CDR2 is YYDKDF in the germline V gene (reference sequence). This CDR3 spans 17 amino acids. J gave up 0 bases and V 0 bases, and 6 bases lay outside the gene matches. This chain's CDR3 is CATSRDKGTGLSYEQYF. As DNA, the CDR3 is TGTGCCACCAGCAGAGATAAGGGGACAGGGCTCTCCTACGAGCAGTACTTC.

J is TRBJ2-1 and V is TRBV11-2; D unclear. Looked up from germline, CDR1 is SGHAT and CDR2 is FQNNGV. V lost 1 base to trimming and J lost 11 bases, with 6 bases between them. The CDR3 is made up of 11 amino acids. Here the CDR3 reads CASSLVRQQFF. The CDR3 DNA reads TGTGCCAGCAGCTTAGTTCGTCAGCAGTTCTTC.

The gene calls are TRBV6-1 and TRBJ1-5; D ambiguous. The germline gives CDR1 MNHNS, CDR2 SASEGT. Trimming took off 2 bases at V and 7 bases at J, with 9 bases between the two ends. This CDR3 region has 13 residues. CDR3 protein: CASSEFPDQPQHF. The CDR3 nucleotides are TGTGCCAGCAGTGAATTCCCGGACCAGCCCCAGCATTTT.

The chain links TRBV19 to TRBJ1-5; D perhaps matches TRBD1 (6 bases). V was clipped by 2 bases and J by 7 bases, with 15 bases between them. The CDR3 sequence is 15 residues long. The germline CDR1 and CDR2 sequences are LNHDA and SQIVND (reference sequence). CDR3 coding DNA: TGTGCCAGTAGTATAATGGGGGGGGCGGACCAGCCCCAGCATTTT. This translates into CASSIMGGADQPQHF.

The chain has TRBV4-1 and TRBJ2-3, with D possibly TRBD2 on 7 matching bases. V lost 4 bases to trimming and J lost 2 bases, with 16 bases between them. CDR3 length: 16 residues. CDR1 is MGHRA, CDR2 YSYEKL, per germline. The CDR3 DNA is TGCGCCAGCAGCCGAGGGGGGGGGCGACCCACAGATACGCAGTATTTT. It is translated as CASSRGGGRPTDTQYF.

The chain joins TRBV11-2 to TRBJ1-2; D possibly corresponds to TRBD1 (5 bases). CDR3 length equals 15 residues. Deletions cut 5 bases from V and 4 bases from J, with 17 bases between. Germline values: CDR1 SGHAT, CDR2 FQNNGV. CDR3 bases: TGTGCCAGCAGCCCCCCTGGGGCGCGGAGCTATGGCTACACCTTC. This sequence encodes CASSPPGARSYGYTF.

The J gene is TRBJ1-5, the V gene TRBV10-3; a possible D gene is TRBD1 (5 bases). The V gene's germline CDR1 is ENHRY and CDR2 SYGVKD. The V and J ends lost 2 bases and 1 base respectively, with 6 bases between them. The CDR3 loop spans 14 amino acids. CDR3 bases: TGTGCCATCAGTGAGGGGGCCAGCAATCAGCCCCAGCATTTT. Its translation is CAISEGASNQPQHF.

The J gene is TRBJ1-2, the V gene TRBV2; D uncertain. The CDR3 runs 13 residues. Germline V gene lookup returns CDR1 SNHLY and CDR2 FYNNEI. V dropped 8 bases and J dropped 1 base, with 11 bases sitting between them. CDR3 in DNA: TGTGCCAGCGCTACGGGGTATAACTATGGCTACACCTTC. Translation gives CASATGYNYGYTF.